The 30 T cell receptor beta chains presented below share a single source sample, sequenced in a study of Graves' ophthalmopathy and Graves' hyperthyroidism. Researchers took RNA transcripts and amplified TCR beta CDR3 regions from them. RT-PCR was first run with HTBI primers, then multiplex PCR in a second round. Via MiXCR, TCRdb re-called the multiplex PCR reads, giving one row per CDR3 protein. This sample has 500,000 to 700,000 distinct CDR3 sequences, with about a fifth found just once. Specimen: peripheral blood. The receptors originated from a woman between 18 and 30 years old with stable Graves' hyperthyroidism. Some clones in this sample may be carry-over from other donors' samples.

The sample holds a few counts of this clonotype. DNA of the CDR3: TGCAGTGCTAGCAAGACAGGGTTACCGAACACTGAAGCTTTCTTT. The encoded protein is CSASKTGLPNTEAFF. This chain links TRBV20-1 with TRBJ1-1, with 7 positions matching TRBD1. After removal of 3 bases from V and 1 base from J, the junction contained 8 bases not matched to a gene. CDR1 DFQATT and CDR2 SNEGSKA come from the germline V gene (reference sequence). The length of the CDR3 is 15 residues.

This clonotype appeared many times. J is TRBJ2-7 and V is TRBV11-1; D tentatively fits TRBD1 or TRBD2 (5 bases each). V lost 5 bases, J lost 4 bases, and 21 bases lay in between. The CDR3 is 16 residues long. Looked up from germline, CDR1 is SGHAT and CDR2 is FQDESV (reference sequence). CDR3 nucleotides: TGTGCCAGCAGCGACTATTCCCGGGACCGACGGTACGAGCAGTACTTC. This sequence encodes CASSDYSRDRRYEQYF.

The rearrangement links TRBV19 to TRBJ1-5, with 7 bases fitting TRBD1. The length of the CDR3 is 15 residues. Germline-derived CDR1 and CDR2 are LNHDA and SQIVND (reference sequence). Trimming took 4 bases from V and 3 from J; bases not matched to a gene: 6. CDR3 residues: CASSRDREYNQPQHF. CDR3 nucleotides: TGTGCCAGTAGTAGAGACAGGGAGTACAATCAGCCCCAGCATTTT.

The table lists this clonotype with many counts. The chain uses TRBV30 and TRBJ2-7; 9 positions agree with TRBD2. J was trimmed by 2 bases and V by 0 bases; bases with no gene match: 5. This CDR3 is built from 15 residues. Germline CDR1 and CDR2: GTSNPN and SVGIG (reference sequence). CDR3 residues: CAWSVISGGTYEQYF. The CDR3, as DNA: TGTGCCTGGAGTGTAATTAGCGGGGGTACCTACGAGCAGTACTTC. The whole variable domain, filled in from reference TRBV30 and TRBJ2-7, reads SQTIHQWPATLVQPVGSPLSLECTVEGTSNPNLYWYRQAAGRGLQLLFYSVGIGQISSEVPQNLSASRPQDRQFILSSKKLLLSDSGFYLCAWSVISGGTYEQYFGPGTRLTVT.

This clonotype has a count of ten or more. The CDR3 spells CASSHRTSGTDTQYF. In nucleotides, the CDR3 is TGTGCCAGCAGCCACAGGACTAGCGGCACAGATACGCAGTATTTT. The rearrangement links TRBV7-3 to TRBJ2-3; 9 bases map to TRBD2. The CDR3 runs 15 residues. The germline CDR1 and CDR2 sequences are SGHTA and FQGTGA. J gave up 1 base and V 5 bases, and 4 bases lay outside the gene matches.

This clonotype was seen repeatedly, ten times or more. V usage is TRBV29-1 and J usage is TRBJ1-2; TRBD1 might be the D (6 bases). Germline CDR1 is SQVTM and CDR2 is ANQGSEA. The CDR3 has 13 amino acids. V dropped 6 bases and J dropped 4 bases, with 15 bases sitting between them. The CDR3 coding sequence is TGCAGCGTAAATCAGGGGACCCTCTATGGCTACACCTTC. Its translation: CSVNQGTLYGYTF.

The genes are TRBV6-5 and TRBJ1-6; D might be TRBD1 (6 bases). CDR3 size: 16 residues. Germline lookup yields CDR1 MNHEY and CDR2 SVGAGI. Between the trimmed V and J ends, which lost 0 bases and 9 bases, there was a span of 15 bases. The CDR3 sequence is CASSYSSQGSGSPLHF. The CDR3 region has the DNA TGTGCCAGCAGTTACTCATCGCAGGGGAGTGGTTCACCCCTCCACTTT.

This clonotype was picked up many times. J is TRBJ2-5 and V is TRBV7-2; 8 nucleotides match TRBD2. The V gene's germline CDR1 is SGHTA and CDR2 FQGNSA. The CDR3 totals 12 residues. The ends lost 11 bases at V and 4 bases at J; junction bases unmatched: 6. This chain's CDR3 is CASGGVSETQYF. CDR3 nucleotides: TGTGCCTCCGGGGGGGTTTCAGAGACCCAGTACTTC. Supplemented by reference TRBV7-2 and TRBJ2-5, the full variable domain reads GAGVSQSPSNKVTEKGKDVELRCDPISGHTALYWYRQSLGQGLEFLIYFQGNSAPDKSGLPSDRFSAERTGGSVSTLTIQRTQQEDSAVYLCASGGVSETQYFGPGTRLLVL.

The chain recombines TRBV9 with TRBJ1-2; the match to TRBD1 covers 12 bases. The CDR3 has 18 amino acids. V was clipped by 3 bases and J by 4 bases; unmatched bases: 13. CDR1 is SGDLS and CDR2 is YYNGEE in the germline V gene. The CDR3 reads CASSGLGGQGAFSYGYTF. The CDR3 nucleotides are TGTGCCAGCAGCGGACTGGGGGGACAGGGGGCCTTCAGCTATGGCTACACCTTC.

There are many counts of this clonotype. The CDR3 nucleotides are TGTGCCAGCAGCTTAGTACCGGGACAACTATCTGGGGCCAACGTCCTGACTTTC. Protein sequence: CASSLVPGQLSGANVLTF. The rearrangement links TRBV11-2 to TRBJ2-6, with D perhaps matching TRBD1 (6 bases). The V end lost 1 base, the J end lost 1 base, and 14 bases lay between the germline ends. Germline CDR1 is SGHAT and CDR2 is FQNNGV. This CDR3 is built from 18 residues.

This clonotype has only a few counts. A much larger clone lies one base from this, so it may be a read error. CDR3 bases: TGTGCCAGCAGTGGAGGAGGGGGGCAGATCAAAACGGGGCAGTACTTC. Its protein product is CASSGGGGQIKTGQYF. The V call is TRBV6-1, the J call TRBJ2-7; D might be TRBD1 or TRBD2, each matching 6 bases. The germline V gene encodes CDR1 MNHNS and CDR2 SASEGT. This CDR3 has 16 residues. Trimming cost V 4 bases and J 9 bases, with 25 bases left between them.

This clonotype was seen many times. The chain employs TRBV6-2 or TRBV6-3 and TRBJ1-1; the D gene is possibly TRBD1 (5 bases). The CDR3 loop spans 18 amino acids. The germline gives CDR1 MNHEY, CDR2 SVGEGT. Trimming left V 0 bases short and J 7 bases short, with 24 bases between. This CDR3 is CASSYSSLFGGTWDEAFF. The CDR3, as DNA: TGTGCCAGCAGTTACTCGAGTCTTTTTGGAGGGACCTGGGATGAAGCTTTCTTT.

The sample holds many counts of this clonotype. The V gene is TRBV7-9, the J gene TRBJ2-5; D might be TRBD2 (5 bases). V lost 3 bases, J lost 5 bases, and 16 bases lay in between. Germline V gene lookup returns CDR1 SEHNR and CDR2 FQNEAQ (reference sequence). The CDR3 is 15 residues long. Here the CDR3 DNA reads TGTGCCAGCAGCTTCGACGGAGAGGGCAGCGAGACCCAGTACTTC. This sequence encodes CASSFDGEGSETQYF.

Written as DNA, the CDR3 is TGTGCCAGCAGTTATTCGGGACAGGGAGTACCCCTCCACTTT. This sequence encodes CASSYSGQGVPLHF. V gene TRBV6-2 or TRBV6-3 combines with J gene TRBJ1-6; 9 bases align to TRBD1. Germline loops: CDR1 MNHEY, CDR2 SVGEGT. The CDR3 has 14 amino acids. Unmatched junction bases numbered 6, after V lost 3 bases and J lost 12 bases.

Many counts were recorded for this clonotype. The V call is TRBV15, the J call TRBJ1-5; D unclear. The V gene's germline CDR1 is LNHNV and CDR2 YYDKDF (reference sequence). V was pared by 0 bases and J by 1 base, with 10 bases between. The CDR3 has 16 amino acids. CDR3 nucleotides: TGTGCCACCAGCAGAGAGGGCCCCCCAAGCAATCAGCCCCAGCATTTT. Encoded protein: CATSREGPPSNQPQHF.

This clonotype has only one observation. The chain links TRBV4-1 to TRBJ2-7, with D unclear. Trimming removed 5 bases at V and 1 base at J, with 9 bases between. This CDR3 contains 13 residues. Germline V gene sequence: CDR1 MGHRA, CDR2 YSYEKL. DNA for the CDR3: TGCGCCAGCAGCGCAATAAAGTCCTACGAGCAGTACTTC. Translated, it gives CASSAIKSYEQYF.

V usage is TRBV6-1 and J usage is TRBJ2-7, with 7 bases aligning to TRBD1. V lost 6 bases to trimming and J lost 1 base; unmatched junction nucleotides: 9. This CDR3 is built from 15 residues. From germline, CDR1 is MNHNS and CDR2 SASEGT. CDR3 sequence: CASSPGQAESYEQYF. The CDR3 DNA follows: TGTGCCAGCAGCCCCGGACAGGCGGAATCCTACGAGCAGTACTTC.

Many counts were recorded for this clonotype. The rearrangement uses TRBV20-1 and TRBJ1-3; 7 bases match TRBD1. The junction had 6 bases not matched to a gene; V was cut back by 6 bases and J by 4 bases. CDR3 size: 13 residues. Germline CDR1 DFQATT, CDR2 SNEGSKA (reference sequence). As DNA, the CDR3 is TGCAGTGCGCGGGACAGAAGGGGAAACACCATATATTTT. It translates to CSARDRRGNTIYF.

This chain connects TRBV12-3 or TRBV12-4 to TRBJ1-1, with TRBD1 matching over 9 bases. Trimming at V came to 6 bases and at J to 4 bases, leaving 6 bases not matched to a gene. CDR3 size: 14 residues. This chain's CDR3 is CASSFGTGITEAFF. The CDR3 nucleotides read TGTGCCAGCAGCTTCGGGACAGGGATCACTGAAGCTTTCTTT.

This clonotype was seen at least ten times. The chain is built from TRBV12-3 or TRBV12-4 and TRBJ1-5; D is unclear. The CDR3 has 14 residues. Trimming cost V 2 bases and J 0 bases, with 5 bases left between them. CDR3 bases: TGTGCCAGCAGTTTAATGAATAGCAATCAGCCCCAGCATTTT. Translating it yields CASSLMNSNQPQHF.

This clonotype was counted ten times or more. The chain uses TRBV5-1 and TRBJ1-1; 8 bases are shared with TRBD1. The CDR3 contains 16 residues. V trimming: 3 bases; J trimming: 2 bases; junction bases outside the gene matches: 9. CDR1 is SGHRS, CDR2 YFSETQ, per germline. This CDR3 is CASSYGQGHPNTEAFF. The CDR3 DNA reads TGCGCCAGCAGCTACGGACAGGGACACCCTAACACTGAAGCTTTCTTT.

The V call is TRBV18, the J call TRBJ2-4, with D unresolved. CDR3 length: 14 residues. In germline, CDR1 is KGHSH, CDR2 LQKENI. V lost 4 bases and J lost 7, with 14 bases in between. CDR3 region: CASSRVQLVNIQYF. For the CDR3, the DNA is TGTGCCAGCTCACGGGTACAGCTCGTGAACATTCAGTACTTC. The full variable domain, in which reference TRBV18 and TRBJ2-4 provide the parts outside the CDR3, is NAGVMQNPRHLVRRRGQEARLRCSPMKGHSHVYWYRQLPEEGLKFMVYLQKENIIDESGMPKERFSAEFPKEGPSILRIQQVVRGDSAAYFCASSRVQLVNIQYFGAGTRLSVL.

This clonotype was recorded a few times. A junction end diverges from the germline sequence, so it may reflect a read error. The DNA of the CDR3 is TGTGCCAGCAGCTTAGAGGCAGGGAGCTCCTATAATCCACCCCTCCACTTT. The encoded protein is CASSLEAGSSYNPPLHF. The chain couples TRBV7-6 to TRBJ1-6; TRBD1 might be the D (5 bases). Germline assignment: CDR1 SGHVS and CDR2 FNYEAQ. This CDR3 has 17 residues.

Ten or more counts support this clonotype. The chain links TRBV29-1 to TRBJ1-1, with no clear D. The germline gives CDR1 SQVTM, CDR2 ANQGSEA. The ends were cut back, 4 bases at V and 0 bases at J, with 12 bases in the middle. The CDR3 is 14 residues long. The CDR3, as DNA: TGCAGCGTTGTCCCCCGTGGAGTGAACACTGAAGCTTTCTTT. This encodes CSVVPRGVNTEAFF.

This clonotype was recorded many times. This chain uses TRBV28 with TRBJ2-5; 9 bases agree with TRBD1. Trimming at V came to 6 bases and at J to 2 bases, leaving 10 bases not matched to a gene. Germline V gene sequence: CDR1 MDHEN, CDR2 SYDVKM. This CDR3 has 16 amino acids. The chain's CDR3 is CASRLQGAGEQETQYF. CDR3 DNA: TGTGCCAGCAGACTACAGGGGGCCGGGGAACAAGAGACCCAGTACTTC. Full variable domain (outside the CDR3, taken from reference TRBV28 and TRBJ2-5): DVKVTQSSRYLVKRTGEKVFLECVQDMDHENMFWYRQDPGLGLRLIYFSYDVKMKEKGDIPEGYSVSREKKERFSLILESASTNQTSMYLCASRLQGAGEQETQYFGPGTRLLVL.

This clonotype was recorded many times. This sequence joins TRBV12-3 or TRBV12-4 and TRBJ1-5, with D unresolved. The CDR3 spans 16 residues. Trimming stripped 5 bases from V and 1 base from J, with 15 bases between. CDR3 sequence (DNA): TGTGCCAGCAGTGAAGGCGTGGGAGGGAGCAATCAGCCCCAGCATTTT. Translating gives CASSEGVGGSNQPQHF.

This clonotype was seen a single time. The chain is built from TRBV27 and TRBJ2-2; 7 bases line up with TRBD1. V lost 4 bases and J lost 6; bases outside the gene matches: 11. Germline values: CDR1 MNHEY, CDR2 SMNVEV (reference sequence). The CDR3 sequence is 16 residues long. CDR3 DNA: TGTGCCAGCAGTTCCAAAGGGGGCTATAGGGCCGGGGAGCTGTTTTTT. Translated: CASSSKGGYRAGELFF.

This clonotype occurred a few times. This chain joins TRBV27 and TRBJ1-5; possible D gene TRBD1, 5 bases. CDR3 size: 15 residues. V was clipped by 2 bases and J by 5 bases, with 13 bases between them. CDR1 is MNHEY and CDR2 is SMNVEV in the germline V gene (reference sequence). Written as DNA, the CDR3 is TGTGCCAGCAGTTTAGGATTAGGGGTACATCAGCCCCAGCATTTT. This gives the protein CASSLGLGVHQPQHF.

The chain has TRBV4-1 and TRBJ2-7, with 9 bases identical to TRBD1. Germline V gene lookup returns CDR1 MGHRA and CDR2 YSYEKL. The CDR3 has 16 amino acids. The V and J ends lost 0 bases and 4 bases, in that order; junction bases with no gene match: 7. The CDR3 spells CASSQEDRGTLYEQYF. The CDR3 DNA reads as TGCGCCAGCAGCCAAGAGGACAGGGGAACCCTATACGAGCAGTACTTC.

J is TRBJ2-5 and V is TRBV5-1; D may correspond to TRBD1 or TRBD2 (5 bases each). In germline, CDR1 is SGHRS, CDR2 YFSETQ. Trimming cost V 6 bases and J 5 bases, with 14 bases left between them. The CDR3 contains 13 residues. The CDR3 spells CASTRGAHETQYF. Here the CDR3 DNA reads TGCGCCAGCACCCGGGGCGCCCACGAGACCCAGTACTTC.